A selection of T cell receptor beta chains follows, all from one sample in a study of cytomegalovirus exposure and HLA in healthy donors. TCRdb keeps only in-frame clones here, not all; method: immunoSEQ multiplex PCR. The table has about 130,000 clones, approximately 89% seen once. Sequenced input: PBMCs. These receptors all come from a woman under 30 in good health and CMV-seropositive. The CDR3 runs from the conserved cysteine through the conserved F or W. D genes are given only for firm matches. Size values are once, few and many counts, or a class for expanded clones, and some rows have none.

>NA|TRBJ1-2|TRBV19|NA
CASGTRDNYGYTF
TGTGCCAGCGGGACACGAGATAACTATGGCTACACCTTC
>NA|TRBJ1-1|TRBV5-1|once
CASSLGVIDTEAFF
TGCGCCAGCAGCTTGGGCGTTATTGACACTGAAGCTTTCTTT
>NA|TRBJ1-2|TRBV27|NA
CASSLSRAAGGYTF
TGTGCCAGCAGTTTATCACGGGCCGCGGGAGGCTACACCTTC
>TRBD2|TRBJ2-3|TRBV11-2|NA
CASSLELAGGLNTQYF
TGTGCCAGCAGCTTGGAACTAGCGGGGGGCCTAAATACGCAGTATTTT
>TRBD1|TRBJ1-5|TRBV7-8|once
CASSSRRIPDRAQNQPQHF
TGTGCCAGCAGCTCAAGGAGGATTCCGGACAGGGCGCAAAATCAGCCCCAGCATTTT
>NA|TRBJ2-5|TRBV27|NA
CASSLYGESKETQYF
TGTGCCAGCAGTTTATACGGGGAGTCTAAAGAGACCCAGTACTTC
>NA|TRBJ1-2|TRBV27|NA
CASSPRQLNYGYTF
TGTGCCAGCAGTCCAAGACAGCTTAACTATGGCTACACCTTC
>TRBD1|TRBJ1-5|TRBV6-5|once
CASRRTGRNQPQHF
TGTGCCAGCAGGCGGACAGGGCGCAATCAGCCCCAGCATTTT
>TRBD1|TRBJ1-5|TRBV11-2|NA
CASSPGTGGQPQHF
TGTGCCAGCAGCCCCGGGACAGGGGGACAGCCCCAGCATTTT
>TRBD2|TRBJ2-1|TRBV7-9|NA
CASSRGLAGDNEQFF
TGTGCCAGCAGCCGAGGACTAGCGGGAGACAATGAGCAGTTCTTC
>NA|TRBJ2-5|TRBV7-6|NA
CASSLDRVQETQYF
TGTGCCAGCAGCTTAGACAGGGTCCAAGAGACCCAGTACTTC
>TRBD1|TRBJ1-4|TRBV2|NA
CASNRQGVEKLFF
TGTGCCAGCAACAGACAGGGAGTTGAAAAACTGTTTTTT
>NA|TRBJ1-3|TRBV5-1|NA
CASSLWTADSGNTIYF
TGCGCCAGCAGCCTTTGGACAGCCGATTCTGGAAACACCATATATTTT
>NA|TRBJ2-5|TRBV4-1|NA
CASSQDVTVRETQYF
TGCGCCAGCAGCCAAGATGTAACAGTTCGCGAGACCCAGTACTTC
>NA|TRBJ1-1|TRBV15|NA
CATSRAPEKDTEAFF
TGTGCCACCAGCAGAGCGCCCGAGAAAGACACTGAAGCTTTCTTT
>NA|TRBJ1-1|TRBV19|few
CASSIGETEAFF
TGTGCCAGTAGTATCGGGGAGACTGAAGCTTTCTTT
>TRBD1|TRBJ1-2|TRBV9|NA
CASSVTGGPDGYTF
TGTGCCAGCAGCGTGACAGGGGGCCCCGATGGCTACACCTTC
>NA|TRBJ2-1|TRBV6-6|once
CASSPQGFDEQFF
TGTGCCAGCAGTCCACAGGGTTTCGATGAGCAGTTCTTC
>NA|TRBJ2-7|TRBV18|once
CASSPLKTGPYYEQYF
TGTGCCAGCTCACCCCTCAAGACAGGCCCTTACTACGAGCAGTACTTC
>NA|TRBJ2-5|TRBV10-1|NA
CASSESPGGQETQYF
TGCGCCAGCAGTGAGTCACCGGGTGGACAAGAGACCCAGTACTTC
>NA|TRBJ1-1|TRBV5-1|NA
CASSLNEMNTEAFF
TGCGCCAGCAGCCTTAATGAGATGAACACTGAAGCTTTCTTT
>TRBD1|TRBJ1-2|TRBV5-5|NA
CASSQTVGQGGYTF
TGTGCCAGCAGCCAGACGGTGGGACAGGGGGGCTACACCTTC
>NA|TRBJ1-2|TRBV21-1|NA
CASSNADSYYGYTF
TGTGCCAGCAGCAATGCCGACAGCTACTATGGCTACACCTTC
>TRBD2|TRBJ2-3|TRBV11-2|NA
CASSSGGSGGTDTQYF
TGTGCCAGCAGCTCCGGGGGAAGCGGGGGAACGGATACGCAGTATTTT
>NA|TRBJ1-2|TRBV11-2|NA
CASSLDLPLARDYTF
TGTGCCAGCAGCTTAGACCTTCCCCTAGCTCGGGACTACACCTTC
>TRBD1|TRBJ1-1|TRBV2|NA
CASRLGQGLTEAFF
TGTGCCAGCAGGCTGGGACAGGGCCTCACTGAAGCTTTCTTT
>NA|TRBJ2-5|TRBV4-1|NA
CASSAYRSETQYF
TGCGCCAGCAGCGCCTATCGTTCGGAGACCCAGTACTTC
>TRBD1|TRBJ2-5|TRBV14|NA
CASSPLTGVWETQYF
TGTGCCAGCAGCCCTCTTACAGGGGTGTGGGAGACCCAGTACTTC
>TRBD1|TRBJ2-7|TRBV4-3|once
CASSRDRSNYEQYF
TGCGCCAGCAGCCGGGACAGGTCTAACTACGAGCAGTACTTC
>TRBD2|TRBJ2-5|TRBV6-6|NA
CASSYTRTSGGETQYF
TGTGCCAGCAGTTACACGAGGACTAGCGGGGGAGAGACCCAGTACTTC
>TRBD1|TRBJ2-7|TRBV7-2|NA
CASSLITGTASTYEQYF
TGTGCCAGCAGCCTCATCACCGGGACAGCAAGCACCTACGAGCAGTACTTC
>NA|TRBJ2-7|TRBV7-2|NA
CASSRVGGYEQYF
TGTGCCAGCAGCAGAGTCGGGGGCTACGAGCAGTACTTC
>NA|TRBJ2-2|TRBV2|NA
CASTRVEVTGELFF
TGTGCCAGCACTAGGGTGGAGGTAACCGGGGAGCTGTTTTTT
>TRBD2|TRBJ2-2|TRBV9|NA
CASSTRVIAGGHGGELFF
TGTGCCAGCAGCACTAGGGTGATAGCGGGGGGCCATGGCGGGGAGCTGTTTTTT
>TRBD1|TRBJ1-5|TRBV27|NA
CASSFGGGGQPQHF
TGTGCCAGCAGTTTCGGAGGGGGCGGTCAGCCCCAGCATTTT
>TRBD2|TRBJ2-3|TRBV13|NA
CASRGPTSRTSTDTQYF
TGTGCCAGCAGGGGTCCGACTAGCAGGACTAGCACAGATACGCAGTATTTT